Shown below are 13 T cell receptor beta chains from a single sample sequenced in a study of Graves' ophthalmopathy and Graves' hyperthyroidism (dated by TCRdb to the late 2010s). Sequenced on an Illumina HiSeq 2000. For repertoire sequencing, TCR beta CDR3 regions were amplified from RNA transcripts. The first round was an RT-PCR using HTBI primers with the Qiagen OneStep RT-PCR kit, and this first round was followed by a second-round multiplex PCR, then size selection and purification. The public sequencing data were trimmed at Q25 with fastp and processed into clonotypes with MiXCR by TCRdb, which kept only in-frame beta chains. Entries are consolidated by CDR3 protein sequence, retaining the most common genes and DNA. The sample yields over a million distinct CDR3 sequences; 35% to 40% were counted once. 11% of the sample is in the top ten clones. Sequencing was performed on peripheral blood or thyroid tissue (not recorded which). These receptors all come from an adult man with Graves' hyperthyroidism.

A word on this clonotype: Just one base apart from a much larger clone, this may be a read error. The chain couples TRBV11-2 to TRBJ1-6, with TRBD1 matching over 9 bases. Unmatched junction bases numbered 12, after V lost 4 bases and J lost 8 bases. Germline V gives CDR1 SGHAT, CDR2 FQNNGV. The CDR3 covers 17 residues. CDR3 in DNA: TGTGCCAGCAGCTCGAACCGGGACAGGGTCGTTGATTCACCCCTCCACTTT. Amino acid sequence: CASSSNRDRVVDSPLHF.

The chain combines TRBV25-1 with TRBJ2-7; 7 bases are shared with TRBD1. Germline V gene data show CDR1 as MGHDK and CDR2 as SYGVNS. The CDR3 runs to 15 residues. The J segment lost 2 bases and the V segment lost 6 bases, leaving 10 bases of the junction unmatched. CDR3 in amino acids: CASSLLGTVAYEQYF. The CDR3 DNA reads TGTGCCAGCAGCTTGCTGGGGACAGTCGCCTACGAGCAGTACTTC.

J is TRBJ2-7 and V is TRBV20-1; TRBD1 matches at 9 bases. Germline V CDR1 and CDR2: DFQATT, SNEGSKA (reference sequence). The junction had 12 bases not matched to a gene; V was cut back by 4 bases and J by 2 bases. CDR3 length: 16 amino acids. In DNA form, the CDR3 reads TGCAGTGCTATACGACCAGGGACAGGGAGGGCCTACGAGCAGTACTTC. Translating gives CSAIRPGTGRAYEQYF.

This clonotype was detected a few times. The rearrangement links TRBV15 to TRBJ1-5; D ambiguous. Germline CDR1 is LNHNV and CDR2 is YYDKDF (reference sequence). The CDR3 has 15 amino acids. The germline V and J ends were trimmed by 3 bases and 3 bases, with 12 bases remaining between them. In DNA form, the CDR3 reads TGTGCCACCAGCAGTGACCGGGAGTTCAATCAGCCCCAGCATTTT. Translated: CATSSDREFNQPQHF. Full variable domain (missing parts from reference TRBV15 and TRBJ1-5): DAMVIQNPRYQVTQFGKPVTLSCSQTLNHNVMYWYQQKSSQAPKLLFHYYDKDFNNEADTPDNFQSRRPNTSFCFLDIRSPGLGDTAMYLCATSSDREFNQPQHFGDGTRLSIL.

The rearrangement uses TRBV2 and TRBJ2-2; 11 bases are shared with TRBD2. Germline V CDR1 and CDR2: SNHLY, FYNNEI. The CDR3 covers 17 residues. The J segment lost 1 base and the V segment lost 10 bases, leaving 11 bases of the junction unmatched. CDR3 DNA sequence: TGTGCCACAAGGGGGCTAGCGGGGGGACTGAACACCGGGGAGCTGTTTTTT. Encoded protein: CATRGLAGGLNTGELFF.

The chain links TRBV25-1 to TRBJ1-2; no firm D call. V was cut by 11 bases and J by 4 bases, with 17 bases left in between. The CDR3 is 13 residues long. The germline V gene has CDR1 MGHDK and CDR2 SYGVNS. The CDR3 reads CAHRDRAGYGYTF. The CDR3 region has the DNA TGTGCCCACCGCGATAGGGCGGGCTATGGCTACACCTTC.

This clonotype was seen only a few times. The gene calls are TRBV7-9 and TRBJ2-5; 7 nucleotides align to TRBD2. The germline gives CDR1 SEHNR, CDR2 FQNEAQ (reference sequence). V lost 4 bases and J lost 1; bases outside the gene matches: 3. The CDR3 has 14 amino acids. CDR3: CASSSTSTQETQYF. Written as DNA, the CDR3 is TGTGCCAGCAGCTCGACTAGCACCCAAGAGACCCAGTACTTC.

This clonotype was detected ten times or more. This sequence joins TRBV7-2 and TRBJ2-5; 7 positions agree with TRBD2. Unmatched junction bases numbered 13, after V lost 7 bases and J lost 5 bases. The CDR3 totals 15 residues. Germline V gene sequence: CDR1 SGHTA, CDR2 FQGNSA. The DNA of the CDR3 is TGTGCCAGCAACTCCATTGGGGGGGTCGGGGAGACCCAGTACTTC. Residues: CASNSIGGVGETQYF.

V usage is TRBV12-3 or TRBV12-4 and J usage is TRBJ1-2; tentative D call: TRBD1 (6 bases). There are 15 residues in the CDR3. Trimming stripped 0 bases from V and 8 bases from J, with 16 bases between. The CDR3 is CASSLASAQGLGYTF. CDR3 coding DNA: TGTGCCAGCAGTTTAGCGAGCGCACAGGGATTAGGCTACACCTTC.

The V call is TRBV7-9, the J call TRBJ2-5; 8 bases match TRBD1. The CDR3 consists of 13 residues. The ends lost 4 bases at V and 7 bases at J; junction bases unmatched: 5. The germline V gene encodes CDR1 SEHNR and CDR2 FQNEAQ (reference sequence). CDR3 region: CASSSGQGATQYF. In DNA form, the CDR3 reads TGTGCCAGCAGCTCAGGACAGGGAGCGACCCAGTACTTC.

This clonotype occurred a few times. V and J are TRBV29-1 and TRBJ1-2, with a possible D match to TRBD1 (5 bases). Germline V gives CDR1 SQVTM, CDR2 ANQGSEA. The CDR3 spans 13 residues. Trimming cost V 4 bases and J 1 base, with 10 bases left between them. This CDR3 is CSVVGQGNYGYTF. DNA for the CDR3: TGCAGCGTTGTGGGTCAGGGTAACTATGGCTACACCTTC.

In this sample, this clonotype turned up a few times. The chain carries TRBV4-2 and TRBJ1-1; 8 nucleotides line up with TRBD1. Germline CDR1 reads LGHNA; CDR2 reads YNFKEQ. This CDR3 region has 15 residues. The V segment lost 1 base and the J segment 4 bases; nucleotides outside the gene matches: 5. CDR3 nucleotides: TGTGCCAGCAGCCAAGCCCCTACAGGGGGCACTGAAGCTTTCTTT. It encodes CASSQAPTGGTEAFF.

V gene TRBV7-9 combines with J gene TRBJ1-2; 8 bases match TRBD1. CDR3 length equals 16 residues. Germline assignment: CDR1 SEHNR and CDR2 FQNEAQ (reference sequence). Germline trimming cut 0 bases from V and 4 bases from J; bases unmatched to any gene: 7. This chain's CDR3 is CASSLAGRGLFYGYTF. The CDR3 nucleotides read TGTGCCAGCAGCTTAGCGGGCAGGGGGCTCTTCTATGGCTACACCTTC.